The entry that follows covers one T cell receptor beta chain sequence. The libraries were made with immunoSEQ v3.0 at survey level. Sequencing used immunoSEQ multiplex PCR; TCRdb keeps in-frame clones, though not all of them. In the table there are 35,000 to 40,000 clones, 80% of which are singletons. The CDR3 totals 15 residues. Germline V CDR1 and CDR2: KGHSH, LQKENI. Trimming cost V 6 bases and J 5 bases, with 17 bases left between them. The sample is drawn from a study of long-term antiretroviral therapy in people with HIV. This TCR was recovered from a man aged 18 to 30 with HIV. Sequencing was performed on unsorted PBMCs, taken 1.5 years after starting antiretroviral therapy. This rearrangement joins TRBV18 to TRBJ2-1; weak D call: TRBD1 (5 bases). Here the CDR3 reads CASSQPRPGNNEQFF. CDR3 sequence (DNA): TGTGCCAGCTCTCAACCACGGCCAGGGAACAATGAGCAGTTCTTC.